Below, 16 T cell receptor beta chains from the same sample are listed, as sequenced in a study of early T cells in non-severe SARS-CoV-2 infection. TCRdb recomputed calls from the 5' RACE reads with MiXCR, one row per CDR3 protein. The sample lists tens of thousands of distinct CDR3 sequences; around an eighth were seen once. Sequencing was performed on whole blood. These receptors were collected from an adult who was a healthcare worker with PCR-confirmed SARS-CoV-2 infection or an uninfected control (not recorded which).

This chain links TRBV9 with TRBJ2-1, with a tentative D call TRBD2 (5 bases). This CDR3 has 13 residues. V dropped 4 bases and J dropped 5 bases, with 10 bases sitting between them. Germline V gene lookup returns CDR1 SGDLS and CDR2 YYNGEE. The CDR3 coding sequence is TGTGCCAGCAGCATGGGAGTGAACAATGAGCAGTTCTTC. It encodes CASSMGVNNEQFF.

V is TRBV7-9 and J is TRBJ1-2; D call uncertain. The CDR3 is 11 amino acids. The germline CDR1 and CDR2 sequences are SEHNR and FQNEAQ (reference sequence). Trimming shortened V by 8 bases and J by 3 bases, and 7 bases separated the two germline ends. The CDR3 spells CASLTDYGYTF. The CDR3, as DNA: TGTGCCAGCTTAACAGACTATGGCTACACCTTC.

This clonotype was seen many times. V usage is TRBV12-3 or TRBV12-4 and J usage is TRBJ1-6; D is undetermined. V shed 5 bases and J shed 0 bases, with 11 bases lying between them. The CDR3 length is 16 residues. The CDR3 DNA follows: TGTGCCAGCAGTGTAGACCGGAGCTCCTATAATTCACCCCTCCACTTT. This codes for CASSVDRSSYNSPLHF.

The rearrangement joins TRBV29-1 to TRBJ1-2; no definite D call. The CDR3 is 12 amino acids. V lost 0 bases and J lost 4, with 6 bases in between. Germline CDR1 and CDR2: SQVTM and ANQGSEA. For the CDR3, the DNA is TGCAGCGTTGAAGAGGCGGGCTATGGCTACACCTTC. Translated: CSVEEAGYGYTF.

Details on this clonotype: At one of its ends the junction is not consistent with the germline gene, which may arise from a read error. V and J are TRBV28 and TRBJ2-7; 12 bases are shared with TRBD1. The CDR3 sequence is 13 residues long. Germline V gene data show CDR1 as MDHEN and CDR2 as SYDVKM. The CDR3 DNA is TGTGCCAGCAGTCCTTGGGACAGGGGGCCCTACGCCTTC. Its protein is CASSPWDRGPYAF.

This clonotype appeared many times. The chain uses TRBV29-1 and TRBJ1-2; D is possibly TRBD1 (5 bases). Germline V gene lookup returns CDR1 SQVTM and CDR2 ANQGSEA. The CDR3 has 12 residues. V was cut by 6 bases and J by 4 bases, with 12 bases left in between. CDR3 protein: CSVSGQSYGYTF. CDR3 sequence (DNA): TGCAGCGTATCGGGGCAGAGCTATGGCTACACCTTC.

This rearrangement joins TRBV7-3 to TRBJ2-2; no firm D call. Germline CDR1 SGHTA, CDR2 FQGTGA. V lost 3 bases, J lost 3 bases, and 2 bases lay in between. The CDR3 runs 12 residues. This CDR3 is CASSFYTGELFF. The DNA of the CDR3 is TGTGCCAGCAGCTTCTACACCGGGGAGCTGTTTTTT.

In this sample, this clonotype turned up a few times. The genes are TRBV11-3 and TRBJ1-1; D is unresolved. The CDR3 has 14 residues. Trimming took 1 base from V and 6 from J, leaving 12 bases between them. The germline gives CDR1 SGHNT, CDR2 YENEEA. The CDR3 DNA sequence: TGTGCCAGCAGCTTAGGGTTTGGGGAGGCTGAAGCTTTCTTT. This translates into CASSLGFGEAEAFF. The whole variable domain, filled in from reference TRBV11-3 and TRBJ1-1, reads EAGVVQSPRYKIIEKKQPVAFWCNPISGHNTLYWYLQNLGQGPELLIRYENEEAVDDSQLPKDRFSAERLKGVDSTLKIQPAELGDSAVYLCASSLGFGEAEAFFGQGTRLTVV.

This clonotype came up a few times. The rearrangement links TRBV7-3 to TRBJ2-5, with TRBD2 matching 9 bases. This CDR3 is 13 amino acids long. Trimming took 8 bases from V and 5 from J; bases not matched to a gene: 6. Germline lookup yields CDR1 SGHTA and CDR2 FQGTGA. In DNA form, the CDR3 reads TGTGCCAGCGGAGCGGGAGGAAGTGAGACCCAGTACTTC. It encodes CASGAGGSETQYF.

The V and J genes are TRBV6-6 and TRBJ1-1, with D possibly being TRBD1 (6 bases). CDR1 and CDR2 (germline): MNHNY, SVGAGI (reference sequence). The ends were cut back, 4 bases at V and 7 bases at J, with 13 bases in the middle. There are 13 residues in the CDR3. The CDR3 spells CASSFAGQNEAFF. CDR3 nucleotide sequence: TGTGCCAGCAGTTTCGCCGGACAGAATGAAGCTTTCTTT.

This chain connects TRBV29-1 to TRBJ1-1; TRBD1 is a possible D gene (6 bases). The CDR3 has 12 amino acids. Between the trimmed V and J ends, which lost 6 bases and 4 bases, there was a span of 12 bases. Germline V gene data show CDR1 as SQVTM and CDR2 as ANQGSEA. The CDR3 region has the DNA TGCAGCGTAACACAGGGTTTCACTGAAGCTTTCTTT. It yields the protein CSVTQGFTEAFF.

This chain joins TRBV20-1 and TRBJ1-3; D not certain. The CDR3 loop spans 14 amino acids. Germline V gene sequence: CDR1 DFQATT, CDR2 SNEGSKA (reference sequence). With 6 bases removed from V and 0 bases from J, the gap between germline ends came to 12 bases. DNA of the CDR3: TGCAGTGCCCGAAAGTGGGCCTCTGGAAACACCATATATTTT. It translates to CSARKWASGNTIYF.

This clonotype was observed a handful of times. The chain combines TRBV4-1 with TRBJ2-7, with a possible D match to TRBD2 (5 bases). V dropped 2 bases and J dropped 1 base, with 9 bases sitting between them. Germline-derived CDR1 and CDR2 are MGHRA and YSYEKL. The CDR3 totals 14 residues. CDR3 sequence: CASSQTGNSYEQYF. CDR3 DNA sequence: TGCGCCAGCAGCCAAACGGGGAATTCCTACGAGCAGTACTTC.

The chain recombines TRBV20-1 with TRBJ2-1; 9 nucleotides line up with TRBD2. Germline CDR1 is DFQATT and CDR2 is SNEGSKA (reference sequence). With 7 bases clipped from V and 7 bases from J, the junction kept 11 bases outside the gene matches. The CDR3 has 14 residues. The CDR3 region has the DNA TGCAGTGTTTGGAGTAGCGGGAGAGGGAATGAGCAGTTCTTC. Its protein is CSVWSSGRGNEQFF.

The gene calls are TRBV10-1 and TRBJ1-6, with 7 nucleotides matching TRBD1. Germline V gene lookup returns CDR1 WNHNN and CDR2 SYGVQD (reference sequence). The CDR3 length is 13 residues. V was clipped by 3 bases and J by 10 bases; unmatched bases: 3. DNA for the CDR3: TGCGCCAGCAGTGACCAGGGGGGGTCACCCCTCCACTTT. Its translation: CASSDQGGSPLHF.

There are a few counts of this clonotype. This sequence joins TRBV20-1 and TRBJ1-5, with no clear D. The length of the CDR3 is 14 residues. The ends were cut back, 1 base at V and 2 bases at J, with 9 bases in the middle. Germline values: CDR1 DFQATT, CDR2 SNEGSKA (reference sequence). As DNA, the CDR3 is TGCAGTGCTAGAGCTGACGCCGGCAATCAGCCCCAGCATTTT. Translated: CSARADAGNQPQHF.